This T cell receptor (beta chain) came from a study of vaccination and CD4 T cells after COVID-19 (dated by TCRdb to between 2021 and 2024). At the level of the whole study: Convalescent patients had a positive SARS-CoV-2 result on nasal swab PCR, and of these patients, about ten had mild disease and one had severe disease. Six males and four females were included in the convalescent cohort, with two Hispanic individuals, seven Caucasians, two Asians and one multiracial person represented. Participants got two doses of the Pfizer-BioNTech BNT162b2 vaccine (n=8) or two doses of the Moderna mRNA-1273 vaccine (n=2). Post-COVID blood samples were collected from convalescent patients a median of around 100 days after diagnosis, with a range of roughly 35 to 161 days. Post-vaccine blood samples were taken a median of about 77 days after the second vaccine dose, with a range of roughly 13 to 250 days. For stimulating the cultures, overlapping spike peptide pools were used, derived from SARS-CoV-2 as well as from the common cold coronaviruses HCoV-NL63, HCoV-OC43 and HCoV-229E. Control cultures used a CEFX viral epitope pool as positive control, an HIV-1 Nef peptide pool as negative control, or no peptide. In about 11 COVID-19 convalescent patients and 4 infection-naive healthy vaccine recipients, the spike-specific CD4+ TCR repertoire before mRNA vaccination was compared with the repertoire after mRNA vaccination.

The CDR3 goes from the cysteine to the phenylalanine over 17 residues. The DNA shown is the 51-base CDR3, in frame from base 1. Reading the germline V gene gives CDR1 MGHRA and CDR2 YSYEKL. V is reduced by 0 bases and J by 0 bases, leaving a spacing of 14 bases between them. What this sample's treatment or condition label stands for: roughly 10-day PBMC culture with coronavirus spike peptide pools or control peptides (ViraFEST assay). The ViraFEST assay, used in the study, expanded antigen-specific T cells with peptide pools and then identified the expanded clonotypes through TCR sequencing. The convalescent patients' positive SARS-CoV-2 PCR tests fell between March and December 2020, which was before the Alpha, Beta and Delta variants emerged in the United States. Each well held fewer than 2.5 million PBMCs cultured with roughly 10 ug/ml peptide pools in IMDM containing 5% human AB serum and approximately 10 IU/ml IL-2. Half of the culture medium was replaced with fresh IL-2-containing medium on days 3 and 7. Once the cells had been in culture for about 10 days, the EasySep CD4+ T cell isolation kit was used to isolate CD4+ T cells by negative selection. Ficoll-Paque Plus gradient centrifugation was used to isolate PBMCs from whole blood, and the isolated PBMCs were then either used fresh or cryopreserved at -140C. Culture conditions were generally each tested in triplicate wells.

On the study overall, not on this receptor specifically: Relatively few convalescent patients were included in the study, and early timepoints after natural infection were not analyzed. Among convalescent patients, a median roughly 90% of the SARS-CoV-2-reactive clones seen after vaccination appeared only after vaccination, which suggests priming specific to the vaccine. Of the vaccine-specific clones in convalescent patients, 304 of 307, or nearly all, reacted only to SARS-CoV-2 spike and did not cross-react with common cold coronaviruses. Although the median number of SARS-CoV-2-reactive clonotypes went up from 21 after infection to more than 30 after vaccination, the increase was not significant.

Receptors were amplified or captured by PCR. DNA from cultured CD4+ T cells underwent TCR sequencing with the Oncomine TCR Beta short-read assay at the Johns Hopkins FTIC core. Genomic DNA was extracted from the cultured CD4+ T cells with the QIAamp micro DNA kit. Oncomine TCR Beta libraries made from cultured CD4+ T cells were pooled using unique dual indexes and sequenced on an Illumina iSeq 100. For the original study's pipeline: Non-productive sequences were filtered out, and CDR3s that did not start with C, did not end with F or W, or were shorter than 7 amino acids were discarded. Antigen-specific clonotypes were identified with the MANAFEST web application by comparing peptide-stimulated wells with reference and other culture wells. For a clone to be called positive, the clone needed an FDR below 0.05, an odds ratio above 5, and a productive frequency above 0.1% in at least two of three replicate wells. A clonotype was classed as cross-reactive if the clonotype showed significant expansion both in SARS-CoV-2 spike wells and in at least one common cold coronavirus spike condition. Using R version 3.6.1, CDR3 homology was evaluated through Levenshtein distances (stringdist) along with unrooted phylogenetic trees (ape). The public reads were reprocessed in TCRdb via fastp at Q25 and MiXCR, keeping in-frame beta chains. Rows matching on CDR3 protein sequence are summarized as one entry with the most common DNA and genes. In this record, the V and J calls reflect TCRdb's handling and not the investigators' own analysis. This sample gives about 13,000 distinct CDR3 sequences in total; about 26% of them show up just once. The top ten constitute around 8% of the sample.

As concerns this clonotype: The antigen it binds to is not known. Per-nucleotide qualities are absent, and no much larger clonotype sits a single base away.

This clonotype was sampled from a human donor who had recovered from COVID-19. Sequenced material: CD4+ T cells from blood, cultured in vitro. Rearrangement joined TRBV4-1 to TRBJ1-1; D gene: possibly TRBD1, on 5 matching bases. The DNA sequence reads TGCGCCAGCAGCCAAGATTCTACGGGACTTTTGAACACTGAAGCTTTCTTT. This is translated as CASSQDSTGLLNTEAFF.